This TCR beta chain was recorded in a study of cytomegalovirus exposure and HLA in healthy donors. As for the donors, each was a healthy bone marrow donor. This clone was seen a few times. PCR primers comprised 60 Vbeta and 13 Jbeta primers. Clones were sequenced by immunoSEQ multiplex PCR, and TCRdb holds only the in-frame ones, with some missing. The sample shows more than 110,000 clones, approximately 70% of them seen only once. The V end lost 8 bases, the J end lost 5 bases, and 18 bases lay between the germline ends. The CDR3 extends over 14 amino acids. CDR1 is MNHEY and CDR2 is SMNVEV in the germline V gene (reference sequence).

The chain carries TRBV27 and TRBJ1-2; D is uncertain. The sequencing sample was made of PBMCs. The TCR sequence derives from a woman aged 55 to 70 in good health and CMV-seropositive. Here the CDR3 reads CASPNRGREYGYTF. Written as DNA, the CDR3 is TGTGCCAGCCCAAATCGTGGGAGGGAGTATGGCTACACCTTC.